This TCR beta chain was identified in a study of early stage breast cancer tumors. Findings and limits, study-wide: In most of the 16 patients, blood comparison separated tumor from normal breast. Enriched TCRB sequences shared across patients were mostly commonly generated sequences. Tumors had roughly 2.4-fold higher T cell density and higher clonality than adjacent normal breast tissue.

A note on this clone: Antigen unknown.

Here immunoSEQ multiplex PCR was the method, and the copy in TCRdb shows in-frame clones only, minus some. The table lists 55,000 to 70,000 clones, 75% to 90% of them singletons. The CDR3 runs to 15 residues. The germline gives CDR1 SGDLS, CDR2 YYNGEE. Trimming left V 0 bases short and J 1 base short, with 9 bases between. This sequence was found in a person aged 40 to 50 with breast cancer. The chain combines TRBV9 with TRBJ2-3; the D is unclear. Sample: blood. The CDR3 reads CASSVVGRRTDTQYF. The CDR3 region has the DNA TGTGCCAGCAGCGTAGTAGGCAGACGCACAGATACGCAGTATTTT.